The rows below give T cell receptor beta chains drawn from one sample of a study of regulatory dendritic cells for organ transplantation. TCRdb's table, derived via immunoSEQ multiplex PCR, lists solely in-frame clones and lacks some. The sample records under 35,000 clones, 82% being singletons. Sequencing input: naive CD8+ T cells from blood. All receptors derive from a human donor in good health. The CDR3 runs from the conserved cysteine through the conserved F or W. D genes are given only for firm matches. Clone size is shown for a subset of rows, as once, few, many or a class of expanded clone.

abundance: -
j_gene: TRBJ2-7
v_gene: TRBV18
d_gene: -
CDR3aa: CASSPKSDGNSYEQYF
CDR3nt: TGTGCCAGCTCACCAAAATCGGACGGGAACTCCTACGAGCAGTACTTC

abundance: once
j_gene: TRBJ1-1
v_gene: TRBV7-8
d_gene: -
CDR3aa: CASSLEGVNTEAFF
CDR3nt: TGTGCCAGCAGCTTAGAAGGGGTGAACACTGAAGCTTTCTTT

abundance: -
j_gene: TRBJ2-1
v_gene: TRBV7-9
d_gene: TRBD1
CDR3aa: CASSIPQGWHEQFF
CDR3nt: TGTGCCAGCAGCATACCACAGGGGTGGCATGAGCAGTTCTTC

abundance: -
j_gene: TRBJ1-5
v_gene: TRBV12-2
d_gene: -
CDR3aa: CARRRDSQTRGNQPQHF
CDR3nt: TGTGCAAGGCGCCGGGACAGTCAGACTAGGGGCAATCAGCCCCAGCATTTT

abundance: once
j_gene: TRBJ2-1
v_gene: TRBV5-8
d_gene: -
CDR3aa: CASPRVGNEQFF
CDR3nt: TGTGCCAGCCCCAGGGTGGGCAATGAGCAGTTCTTC

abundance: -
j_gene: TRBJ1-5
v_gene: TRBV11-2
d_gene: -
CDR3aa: CASSLNLEGQPQHF
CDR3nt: TGTGCCAGCAGCTTAAATCTTGAGGGACAGCCCCAGCATTTT

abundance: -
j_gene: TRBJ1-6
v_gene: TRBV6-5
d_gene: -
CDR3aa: CASSYRDTSPLHF
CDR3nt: TGTGCCAGCAGTTACCGGGACACTTCACCCCTCCACTTT

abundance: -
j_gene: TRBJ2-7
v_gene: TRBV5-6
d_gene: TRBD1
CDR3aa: CASSPQGAGEQYF
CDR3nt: TGTGCCAGCAGCCCACAGGGGGCGGGCGAGCAGTACTTC

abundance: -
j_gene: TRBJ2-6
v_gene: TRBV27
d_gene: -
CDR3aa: CASSSRATGAGANVLTF
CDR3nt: TGTGCCAGCAGTTCTAGGGCGACAGGCGCTGGGGCCAACGTCCTGACTTTC

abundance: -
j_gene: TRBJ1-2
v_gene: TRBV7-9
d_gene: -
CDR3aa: CASSLVSSYGYTF
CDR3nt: TGTGCCAGCAGCTTAGTTTCGTCCTATGGCTACACCTTC

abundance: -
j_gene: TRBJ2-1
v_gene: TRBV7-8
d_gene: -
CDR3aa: CASSLGLQASSYNEQFF
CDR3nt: TGTGCCAGCAGCTTAGGGCTGCAGGCGAGCTCCTACAATGAGCAGTTCTTC

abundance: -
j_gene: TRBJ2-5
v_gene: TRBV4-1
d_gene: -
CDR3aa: CASSQDWGLQETQYF
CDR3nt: TGCGCCAGCAGCCAAGATTGGGGGCTCCAAGAGACCCAGTACTTC

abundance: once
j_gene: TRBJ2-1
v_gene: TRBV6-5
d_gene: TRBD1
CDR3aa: CASATGWYNEQFF
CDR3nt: TGTGCCAGCGCGACAGGGTGGTACAATGAGCAGTTCTTC

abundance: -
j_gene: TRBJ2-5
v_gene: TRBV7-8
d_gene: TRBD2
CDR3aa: CASSSGLAGGETQYF
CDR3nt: TGTGCCAGCAGCTCCGGACTAGCGGGGGGTGAGACCCAGTACTTC

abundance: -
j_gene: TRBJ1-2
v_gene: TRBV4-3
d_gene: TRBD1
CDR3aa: CASSQEANQGANYGYTF
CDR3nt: TGCGCCAGCAGCCAAGAAGCGAATCAGGGGGCTAACTATGGCTACACCTTC

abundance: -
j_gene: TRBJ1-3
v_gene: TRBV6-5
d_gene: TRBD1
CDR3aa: CASSWGQGAGNTIYF
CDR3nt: TGTGCCAGCAGTTGGGGCCAGGGGGCTGGAAACACCATATATTTT

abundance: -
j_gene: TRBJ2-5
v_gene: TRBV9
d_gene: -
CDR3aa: CASSGGASQETQYF
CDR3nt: TGTGCCAGCAGTGGGGGGGCTAGCCAAGAGACCCAGTACTTC

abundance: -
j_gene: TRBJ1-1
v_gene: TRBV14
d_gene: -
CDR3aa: CASSQVARMNTEAFF
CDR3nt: TGTGCCAGCAGCCAAGTGGCCAGGATGAACACTGAAGCTTTCTTT

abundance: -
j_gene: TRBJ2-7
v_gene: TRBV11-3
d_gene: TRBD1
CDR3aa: CASSLDRGQGEQYF
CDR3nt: TGTGCCAGCAGCTTAGACAGAGGACAGGGGGAGCAGTACTTC

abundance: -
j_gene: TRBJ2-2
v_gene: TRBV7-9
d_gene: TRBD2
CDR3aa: CASSLDRLAGGRIAGELFF
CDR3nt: TGTGCCAGCAGCTTGGATAGACTAGCGGGGGGGCGGATCGCCGGGGAGCTGTTTTTT

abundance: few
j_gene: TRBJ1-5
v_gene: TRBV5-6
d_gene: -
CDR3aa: CASSLGRNQPQHF
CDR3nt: TGTGCCAGCAGCTTGGGCAGGAATCAGCCCCAGCATTTT

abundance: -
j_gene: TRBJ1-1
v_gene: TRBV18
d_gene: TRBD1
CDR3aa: CASSPATGGTEAFF
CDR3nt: TGTGCCAGCTCGCCGGCCACAGGGGGAACTGAAGCTTTCTTT

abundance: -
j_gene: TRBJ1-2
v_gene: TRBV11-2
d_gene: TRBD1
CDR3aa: CASSSRQGPSDYGYTF
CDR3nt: TGTGCCAGCAGCTCTAGACAGGGGCCCTCGGACTATGGCTACACCTTC

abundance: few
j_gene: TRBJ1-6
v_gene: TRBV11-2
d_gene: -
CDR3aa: CASSLSSYNSPLHF
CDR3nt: TGTGCCAGCAGCCTGAGCTCCTATAATTCACCCCTCCACTTT

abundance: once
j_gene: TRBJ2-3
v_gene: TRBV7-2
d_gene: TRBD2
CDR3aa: CASSATSGADTQYF
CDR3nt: TGTGCCAGCAGCGCGACTAGCGGGGCAGATACGCAGTATTTT

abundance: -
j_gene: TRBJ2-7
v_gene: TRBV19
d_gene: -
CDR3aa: CASSITGMGYEQYF
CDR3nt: TGTGCCAGTAGTATAACAGGGATGGGCTACGAGCAGTACTTC

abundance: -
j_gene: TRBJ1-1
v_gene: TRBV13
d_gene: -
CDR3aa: CASSLGQPLDTEAFF
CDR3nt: TGTGCCAGCAGCTTAGGACAGCCCTTGGACACTGAAGCTTTCTTT

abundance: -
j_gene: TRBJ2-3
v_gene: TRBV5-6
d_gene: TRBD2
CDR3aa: CASSLELAGVEAQYF
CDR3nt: TGTGCCAGCAGCTTGGAACTAGCGGGGGTTGAGGCGCAGTATTTT

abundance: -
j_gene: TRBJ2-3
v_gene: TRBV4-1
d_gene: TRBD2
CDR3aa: CASSQRSGGSTDTQYF
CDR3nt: TGCGCCAGCAGCCAAAGGAGCGGGGGAAGCACAGATACGCAGTATTTT

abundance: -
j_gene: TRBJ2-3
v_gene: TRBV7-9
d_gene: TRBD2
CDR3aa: CASSPGGSTDTQYF
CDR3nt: TGTGCCAGCAGCCCGGGGGGTAGCACAGATACGCAGTATTTT

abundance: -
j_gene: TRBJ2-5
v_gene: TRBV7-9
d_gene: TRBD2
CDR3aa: CASSTRGGADGKTQYF
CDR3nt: TGTGCCAGCAGCACACGCGGGGGGGCGGACGGGAAGACCCAGTACTTC

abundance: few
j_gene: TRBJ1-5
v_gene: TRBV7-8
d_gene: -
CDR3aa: CASSPSGNQPQHF
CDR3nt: TGTGCCAGCAGCCCGTCAGGCAATCAGCCCCAGCATTTT

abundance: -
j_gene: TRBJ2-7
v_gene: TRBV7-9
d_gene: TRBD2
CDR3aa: CASSPPSGLHEQYF
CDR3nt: TGTGCCAGCAGCCCGCCTAGCGGGCTCCACGAGCAGTACTTC

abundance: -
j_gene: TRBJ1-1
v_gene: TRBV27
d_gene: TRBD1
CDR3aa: CASSLGQGGVEAFF
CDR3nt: TGTGCCAGCAGTCTAGGACAGGGGGGAGTTGAAGCTTTCTTT

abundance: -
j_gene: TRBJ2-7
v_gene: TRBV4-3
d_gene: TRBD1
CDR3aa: CASSQDRDSRSYEQYF
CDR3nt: TGCGCCAGCAGCCAAGATCGGGACAGTCGCTCCTACGAGCAGTACTTC

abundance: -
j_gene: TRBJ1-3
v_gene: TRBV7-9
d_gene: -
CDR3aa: CASNQTPTGTGNTIYF
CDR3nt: TGTGCCAGCAACCAAACCCCAACAGGGACTGGAAACACCATATATTTT

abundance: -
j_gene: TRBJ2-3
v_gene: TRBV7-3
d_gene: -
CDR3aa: CASSLSGGTDTQYF
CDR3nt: TGTGCCAGCAGCTTAAGTGGGGGGACAGATACGCAGTATTTT

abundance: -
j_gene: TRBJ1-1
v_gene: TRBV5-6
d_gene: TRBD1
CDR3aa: CASSRQGTEAFF
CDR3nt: TGTGCCAGCAGCCGACAGGGCACTGAAGCTTTCTTT

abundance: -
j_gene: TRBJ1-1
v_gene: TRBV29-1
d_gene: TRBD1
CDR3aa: CSVRTGQNTEAFF
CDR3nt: TGCAGCGTTAGGACAGGACAGAACACTGAAGCTTTCTTT

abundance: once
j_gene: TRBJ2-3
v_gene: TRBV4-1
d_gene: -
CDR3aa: CASSQDIRGTQYF
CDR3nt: TGCGCCAGCAGCCAAGATATAAGGGGTACGCAGTATTTT

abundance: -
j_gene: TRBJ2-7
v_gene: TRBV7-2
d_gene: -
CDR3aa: CASSLLQFYEQYF
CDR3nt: TGTGCCAGCAGCTTATTACAGTTCTACGAGCAGTACTTC

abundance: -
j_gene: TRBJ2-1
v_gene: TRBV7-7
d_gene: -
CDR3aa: CASSLSNSYNEQFF
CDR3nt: TGTGCTAGCAGCTTAAGTAACAGCTACAATGAGCAGTTCTTC

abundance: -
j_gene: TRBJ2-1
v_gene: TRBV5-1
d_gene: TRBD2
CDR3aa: CASSLVAAGSLYNEQFF
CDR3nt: TGCGCCAGCAGCTTGGTCGCAGCGGGGAGCCTCTACAATGAGCAGTTCTTC

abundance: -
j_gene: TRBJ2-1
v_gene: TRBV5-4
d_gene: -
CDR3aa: CASSLGWGPEVEQFF
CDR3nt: TGTGCCAGCAGCTTGGGGTGGGGGCCGGAGGTTGAGCAGTTCTTC

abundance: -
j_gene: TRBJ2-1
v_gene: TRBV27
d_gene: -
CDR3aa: CASRLTGGLRDYYNEQFF
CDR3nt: TGTGCCAGCAGGCTAACAGGGGGGCTACGGGACTATTACAATGAGCAGTTCTTC

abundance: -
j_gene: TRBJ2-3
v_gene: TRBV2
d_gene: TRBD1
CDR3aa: CAATGGTDTQYF
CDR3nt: TGTGCTGCGACAGGGGGCACAGATACGCAGTATTTT